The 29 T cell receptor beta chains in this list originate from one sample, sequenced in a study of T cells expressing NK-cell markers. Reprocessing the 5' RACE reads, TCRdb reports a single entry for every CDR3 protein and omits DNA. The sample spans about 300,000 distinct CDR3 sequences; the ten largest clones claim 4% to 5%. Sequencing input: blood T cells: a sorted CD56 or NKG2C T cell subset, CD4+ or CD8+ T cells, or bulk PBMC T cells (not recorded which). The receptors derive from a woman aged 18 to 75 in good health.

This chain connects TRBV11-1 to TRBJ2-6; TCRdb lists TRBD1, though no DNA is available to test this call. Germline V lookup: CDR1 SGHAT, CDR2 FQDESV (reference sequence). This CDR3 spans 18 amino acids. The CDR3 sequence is CASSRRRTAISGANVLTF. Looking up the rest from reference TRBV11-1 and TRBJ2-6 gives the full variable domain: EAEVAQSPRYKITEKSQAVAFWCDPISGHATLYWYRQILGQGPELLVQFQDESVVDDSQLPKDRFSAERLKGVDSTLKIQPAELGDSAMYLCASSRRRTAISGANVLTFGAGSRLTVL.

This CDR3 reads CASSLLTEAYGYTF. The chain joins TRBV12-3 or TRBV12-4 to TRBJ1-2; as DNA is missing, the TRBD1 call by TCRdb cannot be tested. The CDR3 runs 14 residues.

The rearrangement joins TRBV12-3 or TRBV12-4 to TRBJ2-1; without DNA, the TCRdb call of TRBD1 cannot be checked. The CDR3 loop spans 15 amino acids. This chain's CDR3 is CASSRRGPINNEQFF.

The chain's CDR3 is CASSYRDRGTDTQYF. The V call is TRBV6-5, the J call TRBJ2-3; TCRdb gives TRBD1 as the D gene, but with no DNA this cannot be confirmed. CDR3 length: 15 residues. Germline CDR1 and CDR2: MNHEY and SVGAGI.

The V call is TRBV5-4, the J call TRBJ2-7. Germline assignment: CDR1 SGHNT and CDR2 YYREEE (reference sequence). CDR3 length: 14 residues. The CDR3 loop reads CASSLSGRTYEQYF.

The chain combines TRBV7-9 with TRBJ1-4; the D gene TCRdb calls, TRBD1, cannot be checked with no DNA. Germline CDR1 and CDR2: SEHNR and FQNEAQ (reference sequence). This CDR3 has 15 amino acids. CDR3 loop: CASSRDSATNEKLFF.

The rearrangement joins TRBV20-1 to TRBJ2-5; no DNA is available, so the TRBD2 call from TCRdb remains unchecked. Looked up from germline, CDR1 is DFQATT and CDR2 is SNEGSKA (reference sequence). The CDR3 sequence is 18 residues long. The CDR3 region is CSARAPGLAGGPGETQYF.

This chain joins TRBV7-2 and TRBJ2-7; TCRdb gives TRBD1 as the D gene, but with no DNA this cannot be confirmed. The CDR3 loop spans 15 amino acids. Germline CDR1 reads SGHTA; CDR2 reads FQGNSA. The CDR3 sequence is CASSIRAGDSYEQYF.

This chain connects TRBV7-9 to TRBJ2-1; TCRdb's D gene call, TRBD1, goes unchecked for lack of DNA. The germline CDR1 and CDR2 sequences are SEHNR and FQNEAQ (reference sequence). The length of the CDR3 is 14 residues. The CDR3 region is CASSPLSVYNEQFF.

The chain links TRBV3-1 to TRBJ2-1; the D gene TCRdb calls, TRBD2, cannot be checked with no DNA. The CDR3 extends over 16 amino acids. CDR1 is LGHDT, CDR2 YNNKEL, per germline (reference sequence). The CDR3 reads CASSPWTSGSFDEQFF.

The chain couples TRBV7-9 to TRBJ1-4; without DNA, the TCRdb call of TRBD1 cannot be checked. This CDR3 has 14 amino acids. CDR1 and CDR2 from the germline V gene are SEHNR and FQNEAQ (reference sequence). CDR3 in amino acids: CASRTGQRDEKLFF.

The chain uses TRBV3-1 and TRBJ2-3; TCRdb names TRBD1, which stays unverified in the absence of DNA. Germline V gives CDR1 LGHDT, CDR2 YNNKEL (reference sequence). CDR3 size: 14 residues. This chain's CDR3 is CASSSRVGTDTQYF.

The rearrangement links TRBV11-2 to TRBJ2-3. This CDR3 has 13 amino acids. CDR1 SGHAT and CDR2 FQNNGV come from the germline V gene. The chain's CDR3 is CASSRSVGDTQYF.

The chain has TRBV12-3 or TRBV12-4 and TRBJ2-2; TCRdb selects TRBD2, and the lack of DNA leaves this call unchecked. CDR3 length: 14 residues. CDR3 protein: CASSTSEGTGELFF.

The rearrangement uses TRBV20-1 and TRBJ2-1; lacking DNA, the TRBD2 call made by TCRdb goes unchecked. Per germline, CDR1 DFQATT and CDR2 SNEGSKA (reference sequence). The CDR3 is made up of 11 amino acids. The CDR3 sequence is CSAAFGPEQFF.

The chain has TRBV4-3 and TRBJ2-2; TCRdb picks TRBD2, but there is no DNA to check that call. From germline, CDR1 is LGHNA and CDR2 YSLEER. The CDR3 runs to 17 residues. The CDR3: CASSPTDRGGPPGELFF.

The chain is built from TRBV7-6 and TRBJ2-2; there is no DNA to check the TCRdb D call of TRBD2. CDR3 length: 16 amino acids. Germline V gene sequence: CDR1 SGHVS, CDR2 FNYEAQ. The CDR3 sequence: CASSSYRTRRTGELFF. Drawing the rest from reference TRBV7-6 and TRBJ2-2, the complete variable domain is GAGVSQSPRYKVTKRGQDVALRCDPISGHVSLYWYRQALGQGPEFLTYFNYEAQQDKSGLPNDRFSAERPEGSISTLTIQRTEQRDSAMYRCASSSYRTRRTGELFFGEGSRLTVL.

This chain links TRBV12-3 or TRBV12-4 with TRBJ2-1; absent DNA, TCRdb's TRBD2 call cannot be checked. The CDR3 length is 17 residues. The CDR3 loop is CASSPPTSGRTYNEQFF.

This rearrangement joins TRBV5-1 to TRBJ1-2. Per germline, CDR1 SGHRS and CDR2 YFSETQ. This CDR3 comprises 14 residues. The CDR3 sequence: CASSLDSNVQSYTF.

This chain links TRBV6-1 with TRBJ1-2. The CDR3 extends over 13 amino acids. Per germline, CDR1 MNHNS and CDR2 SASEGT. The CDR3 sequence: CASSELIYYGYTF.

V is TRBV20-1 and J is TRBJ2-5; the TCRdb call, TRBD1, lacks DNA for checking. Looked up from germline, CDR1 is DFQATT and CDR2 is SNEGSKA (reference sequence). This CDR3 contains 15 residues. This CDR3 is CSAREAVTGTQTQYF.

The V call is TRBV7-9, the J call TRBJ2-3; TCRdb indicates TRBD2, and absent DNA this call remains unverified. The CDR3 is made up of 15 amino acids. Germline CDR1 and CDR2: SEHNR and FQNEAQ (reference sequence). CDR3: CASSPLKRATDTQYF.

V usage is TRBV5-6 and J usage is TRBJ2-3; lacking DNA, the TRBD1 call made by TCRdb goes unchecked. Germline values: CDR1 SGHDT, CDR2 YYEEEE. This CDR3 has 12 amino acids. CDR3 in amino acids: CASSKEGRTQYF.

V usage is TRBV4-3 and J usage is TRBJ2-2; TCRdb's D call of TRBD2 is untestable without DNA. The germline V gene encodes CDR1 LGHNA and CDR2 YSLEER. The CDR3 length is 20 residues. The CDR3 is CASSQDFGTSGGAGVGELFF.

The CDR3 protein is CASSIYGGQGSNQPQHF. This chain joins TRBV12-3 or TRBV12-4 and TRBJ1-5; the D gene TCRdb calls, TRBD1, cannot be checked with no DNA. The CDR3 extends over 17 amino acids.

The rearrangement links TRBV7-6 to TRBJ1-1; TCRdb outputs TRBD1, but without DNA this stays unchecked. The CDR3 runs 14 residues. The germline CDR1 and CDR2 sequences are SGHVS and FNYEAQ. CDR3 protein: CASSLVAPNTEAFF. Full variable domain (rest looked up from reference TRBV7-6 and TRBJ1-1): GAGVSQSPRYKVTKRGQDVALRCDPISGHVSLYWYRQALGQGPEFLTYFNYEAQQDKSGLPNDRFSAERPEGSISTLTIQRTEQRDSAMYRCASSLVAPNTEAFFGQGTRLTVV.

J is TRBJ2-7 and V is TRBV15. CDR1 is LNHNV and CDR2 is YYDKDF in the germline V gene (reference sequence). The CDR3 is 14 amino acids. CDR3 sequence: CATSRISGFYEQYF.

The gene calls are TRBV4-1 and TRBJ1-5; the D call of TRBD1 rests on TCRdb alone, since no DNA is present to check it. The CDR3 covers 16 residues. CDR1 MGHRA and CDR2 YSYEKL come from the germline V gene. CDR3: CASSQEPGQRRPTQHF.

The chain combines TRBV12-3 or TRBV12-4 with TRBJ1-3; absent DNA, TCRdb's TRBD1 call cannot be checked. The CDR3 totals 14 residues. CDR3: CASNTGYSGNTIYF.